Sequencing of this T cell receptor (beta chain) was carried out in a study of blood T cell repertoires in COVID-19. Study information: Acute-phase and convalescent COVID-19 samples originated in the United States, Italy and Spain.

Per the original methods: Quantification of nucleated cells was approximated via reference gene primer amplification. Clones were read by immunoSEQ multiplex PCR, and TCRdb kept only the in-frame ones, dropping some. D and trimming come from the DNA, and the V and J calls and clone size come from that table. The sample carries roughly 160,000 clones, about 87% recorded once. Germline CDR1 and CDR2: MNHEY and SVGAGI. Trimming cost V 6 bases and J 3 bases, with 17 bases left between them. The CDR3 is made up of 15 amino acids. The material sequenced was peripheral blood. The chain uses TRBV6-5 and TRBJ1-2; TRBD1 might be the D (6 bases). This clonotype was sampled from a man aged 60-69 years with acute or convalescent COVID-19. The CDR3 coding sequence is TGTGCCAGCAGACGGGGGGCCCCACTTGACTATGGCTACACCTTC. It is translated as CASRRGAPLDYGYTF.